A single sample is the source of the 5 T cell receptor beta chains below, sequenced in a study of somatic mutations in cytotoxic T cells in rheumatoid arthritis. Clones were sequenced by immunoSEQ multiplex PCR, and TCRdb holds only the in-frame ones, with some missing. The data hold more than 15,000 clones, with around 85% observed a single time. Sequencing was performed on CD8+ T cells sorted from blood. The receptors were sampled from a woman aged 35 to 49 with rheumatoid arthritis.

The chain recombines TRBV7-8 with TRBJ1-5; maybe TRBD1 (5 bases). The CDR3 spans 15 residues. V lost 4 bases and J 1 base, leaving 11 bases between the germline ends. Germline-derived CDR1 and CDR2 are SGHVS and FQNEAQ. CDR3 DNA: TGTGCCAGCAGCTCCGGGACTAGGAGCAATCAGCCCCAGCATTTT. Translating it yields CASSSGTRSNQPQHF.

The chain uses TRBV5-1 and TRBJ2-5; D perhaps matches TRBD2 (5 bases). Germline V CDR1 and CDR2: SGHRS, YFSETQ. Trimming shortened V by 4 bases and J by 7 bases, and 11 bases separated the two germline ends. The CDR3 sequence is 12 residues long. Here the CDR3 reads CASSPGRGTQYF. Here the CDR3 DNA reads TGCGCCAGCAGCCCCGGTCGGGGGACCCAGTACTTC.

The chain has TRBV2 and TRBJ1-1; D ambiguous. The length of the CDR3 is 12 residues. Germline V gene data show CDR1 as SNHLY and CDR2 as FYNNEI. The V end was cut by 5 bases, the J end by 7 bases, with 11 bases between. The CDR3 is CASSYLVLEAFF. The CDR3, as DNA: TGTGCCAGCAGTTACCTGGTACTTGAAGCTTTCTTT.

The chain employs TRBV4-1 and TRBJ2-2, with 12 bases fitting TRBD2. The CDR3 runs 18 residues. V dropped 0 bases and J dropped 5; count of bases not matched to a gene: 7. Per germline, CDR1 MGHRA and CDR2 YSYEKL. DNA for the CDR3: TGCGCCAGCAGCCAAGAGCTAGCGGGAGGGCCTTATACCGGGGAGCTGTTTTTT. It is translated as CASSQELAGGPYTGELFF.

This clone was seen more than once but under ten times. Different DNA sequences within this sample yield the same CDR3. The chain's CDR3 is CASSLAGGEAFF. CDR3 nucleotides: TGTGCCAGCAGCTTGGCTGGGGGGGAGGCTTTCTTT. V gene TRBV5-6 combines with J gene TRBJ1-1, with a weak D call TRBD1 (5 bases). The CDR3 spans 12 residues. The V and J ends lost 0 bases and 11 bases respectively, with 11 bases between them. The germline CDR1 and CDR2 sequences are SGHDT and YYEEEE.